This TCR beta chain was identified in a study of shared clonotypes between healthy human individuals (dated by TCRdb to the early 2020s). For the study in its entirety: A few men and a couple of women, aged 18 to 49 years, made up the cohort. For each donor, three plates each were used for CD4 naive and CD4 memory, two plates were used for CD8 naive, and one plate was used for CD8 memory. Blood TCR repertoires of a handful of healthy adults were deeply sequenced to estimate repertoire size and the extent of clonotype sharing between individuals. To increase sequencing depth and limit assay-specific biases, TCR repertoire library preparation and sequencing were carried out by different laboratories using diverse techniques. Each donor's leukapheresis produced roughly between roughly 0.85 and 9.5 billion PBMCs.

The donors were healthy, HIV-negative adults who had no recently reported acute infections or vaccinations. Only Caucasian adults living in Nashville, Tennessee, USA were represented among the donors. CD4+ T cells were enriched through magnetic negative selection, after which naive cells were positively selected on CD45RA and the remaining negative fraction served as the memory subset. Blood was obtained by leukapheresis, after which PBMCs were separated by Ficoll-Histopaque density gradient centrifugation and cryopreserved in liquid nitrogen vapor phase. Analytical flow cytometry was used to check the purity and quantity of every magnetically sorted T cell population. Genomic DNA was isolated from every sorted fraction and measured by UV absorbance on a Nanodrop 2000c. Remarks on this clone: It lacks a known antigen. No base quality information exists; no much larger clone differs at one position.

TCR CDR3 regions were amplified from genomic DNA by multiplex PCR using the deep immunoSEQ assay. Extracted genomic DNA from each cell subset was spread evenly across all wells of several immunoSEQ 96-well plates, with each plate serving as a replicate. Each replicate PCR for sorted subsets received roughly 0.2 ug genomic DNA, equal to roughly 33,000 T cell genomes. Purified libraries were quantified with a Qubit 3.0 fluorometer, sized on a Bioanalyzer 2100, and re-quantified with the KAPA Library Quantification kit. Every immunoSEQ 96-well plate was sequenced on a dedicated single-read 150-cycle Illumina NextSeq 550 flow cell. As for how the authors treated the data: The immunoSEQ output contained only junctional sequences without quality scores, so filtering could not match that applied to full-length reads. Sequences were annotated with PyIR, a Python wrapper for IgBLAST v1.9, and V/J genes and CDR3 were assigned using IMGT germline references. Any read was removed if the V/J assignment was weak (E-value above 1e-6), the CDR3 was missing, or the read contained stop codons, out-of-frame junctions, or ambiguous translated residues. V3J clonotypes were defined as sequences sharing an identical inferred V gene, J gene, and CDR3 amino acid sequence. Percentage overlap between repertoires was calculated by dividing the number of shared unique clonotypes by the size of the smaller repertoire. Three approaches were used to assess repertoire richness: RTK rarefaction, the Chao1 estimator, and Recon v2.1 estimates of unobserved clonotypes. For all TCRbeta clonotypes obtained by the gDNA method from several donors, generation probabilities were computed with OLGA. TCRdb retrieved this table from immuneACCESS and kept in-frame rearrangements only. Not all clones are present; in checked studies, unresolved V genes account for under half, and no reason is known for the remainder. V, J and clone size are taken as reported in that table, and D and trimming were inferred from the DNA itself. The sample has around 240,000 clones on record, approximately 65% of them singletons. The top ten constitute roughly 10% of the sample.

The paper's findings and limits, for the study overall: Based on pairwise subsampling, the degree of clonotype sharing among donors was expected to be affected by sequencing depth. Sampling was limited to blood, and TCR repertoires in tissue likely differ from TCR repertoires in blood. When a handful of donors were compared, the shared fraction of clonotypes was about 5.5% for naive CD4, over 3% for naive CD8, more than 2% for memory CD4, and around 0.4% for memory CD8. Higher generation probabilities were observed for clonotypes shared by all four sorted-subset donors than for non-shared clonotypes. Larger estimated clonotype richness was generally found for naive subsets than for memory subsets. Incomplete sequencing was indicated by rarefaction of sorted-subset datasets, despite the large sequencing depth. Because the study included only a small number of donors, the genetic and exposure-history diversity represented was limited.

V and J lose 2 bases and 3 bases, and a span of 8 bases separates them. The germline V gene (reference sequence) yields MNHNY for CDR1 and SVGAGI for CDR2. The CDR3 has 14 amino acids, counting the end cysteine and phenylalanine. Kept here is only the CDR3 DNA, which spans 42 bases and is read in frame from base 1. This receptor chain uses TRBV6-6 and TRBJ1-5; 5 matching bases give a weak D call of TRBD1. This receptor was taken from a man aged 25 to 40 in good health. Sequenced input: memory CD4+ T cells sorted from blood. The cell subset or site label for this specimen denotes: CD45RA-negative fraction. The DNA reads as follows: TGTGCCAGCAGTTACGGGGCCCTCAATCAGCCCCAGCATTTT. Protein translation: CASSYGALNQPQHF.